This TCR beta chain is drawn from a study of regulatory T cells in long-lasting Graves disease. Whole-study findings and limits: Exclusively peripheral blood, rather than thyroid tissue, was studied.

The CDR3 totals 15 residues. Trimming cost V 0 bases and J 6 bases; bases outside gene matches: 4. Germline CDR1 and CDR2: KGHSH and LQKENI. This clonotype has only a few counts. The antigen is unknown. According to the study, TCR beta libraries were built with iRepertoire HTBI primers and CDR3-region Arm-PCR. TCRdb itself ran the multiplex PCR reads through MiXCR, one entry per CDR3 protein. The sample records hundreds of thousands of distinct CDR3 sequences, around 15% being singletons. The time point here: newly diagnosed GD, antithyroid drugs for less than 3 months. RNA from PBMCs was the source of the TCR library. The same data also contributed to another study, on T cells in Graves' hyperthyroidism and ophthalmopathy. This second study notes: Ophthalmopathy was distinguished from stable hyperthyroidism by 13 V-J signatures.

This receptor was taken from a woman in her 30s with Graves disease. The chain has TRBV18 and TRBJ2-2; 7 bases match TRBD2. The sequencing used peripheral blood mononuclear cells (PBMCs), collected at new diagnosis, from a patient treated with antithyroid drugs. In DNA, the CDR3 is TGTGCCAGCTCACCACCCGGACTAGAGGCCGGGGAGCTGTTTTTT. Protein product: CASSPPGLEAGELFF.